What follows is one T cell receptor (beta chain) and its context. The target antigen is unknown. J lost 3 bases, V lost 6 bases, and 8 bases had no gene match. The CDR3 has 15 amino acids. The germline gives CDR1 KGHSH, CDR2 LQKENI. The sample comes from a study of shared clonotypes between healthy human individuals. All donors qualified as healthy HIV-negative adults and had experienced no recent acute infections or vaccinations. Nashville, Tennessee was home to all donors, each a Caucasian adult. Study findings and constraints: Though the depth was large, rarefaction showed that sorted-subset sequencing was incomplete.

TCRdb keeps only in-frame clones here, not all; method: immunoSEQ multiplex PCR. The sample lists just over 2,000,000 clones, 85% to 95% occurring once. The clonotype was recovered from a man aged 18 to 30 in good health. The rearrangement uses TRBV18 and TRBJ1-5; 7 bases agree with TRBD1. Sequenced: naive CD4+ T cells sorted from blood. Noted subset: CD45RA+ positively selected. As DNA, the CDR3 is TGTGCCAGCTCGAGCTGGGACAGCAACAATCAGCCCCAGCATTTT. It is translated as CASSSWDSNNQPQHF.